This TCR beta chain was obtained from a study of T and B cells in COVID-19 patients. Looking at the study overall: COVID-19 patients gave peripheral blood either during active infection or after recovery. Critical illness requiring mechanical ventilation or extracorporeal membrane oxygenation affected about 65% of the 20 active-infection patients.

Multiplex PCR with BIOMED2 TRB-A/B primer pools amplified TRB rearrangements. TCRdb fed the multiplex PCR reads into MiXCR, producing one record per CDR3 protein. The table records about 18,000 distinct CDR3 sequences, about 36% of them present only once. From blood, about 230-500 ng of genomic DNA served as TRB template. The specimen was blood. This TCR came from a human donor with active COVID-19.

CDR3: CASSLRDYQPQHF. DNA for the CDR3: TGTGCCAGCAGCTTGCGGGACTATCAGCCCCAGCATTTT. The V and J genes are TRBV5-5 and TRBJ1-5; TRBD1 is a possible D gene (5 bases). Germline values: CDR1 SGHKS, CDR2 YYEKEE (reference sequence). The CDR3 covers 13 residues. The ends were cut back, 1 base at V and 5 bases at J, with 7 bases in the middle.